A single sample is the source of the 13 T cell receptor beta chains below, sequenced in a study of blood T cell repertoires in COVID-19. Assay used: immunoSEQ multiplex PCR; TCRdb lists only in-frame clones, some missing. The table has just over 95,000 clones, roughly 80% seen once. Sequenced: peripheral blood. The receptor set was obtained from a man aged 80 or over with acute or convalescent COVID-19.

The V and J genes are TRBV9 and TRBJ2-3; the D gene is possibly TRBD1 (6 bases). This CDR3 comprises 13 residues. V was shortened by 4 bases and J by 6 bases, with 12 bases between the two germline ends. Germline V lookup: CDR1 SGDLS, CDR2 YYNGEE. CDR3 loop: CASSPTTGDTQYF. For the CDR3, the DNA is TGTGCCAGCAGCCCGACGACAGGTGATACGCAGTATTTT.

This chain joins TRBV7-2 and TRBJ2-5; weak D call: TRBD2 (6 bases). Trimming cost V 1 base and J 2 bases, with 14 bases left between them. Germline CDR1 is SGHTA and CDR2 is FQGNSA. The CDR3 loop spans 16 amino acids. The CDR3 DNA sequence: TGTGCCAGCAGCTTAGAGGGACTGGGACCTCAAGAGACCCAGTACTTC. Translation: CASSLEGLGPQETQYF.

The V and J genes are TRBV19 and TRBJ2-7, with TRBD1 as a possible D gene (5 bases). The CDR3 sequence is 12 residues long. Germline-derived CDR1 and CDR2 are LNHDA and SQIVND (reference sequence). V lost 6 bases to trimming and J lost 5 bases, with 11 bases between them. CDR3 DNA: TGTGCCAGTAGCTCCTACAGGAACGAGCAGTACTTC. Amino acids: CASSSYRNEQYF.

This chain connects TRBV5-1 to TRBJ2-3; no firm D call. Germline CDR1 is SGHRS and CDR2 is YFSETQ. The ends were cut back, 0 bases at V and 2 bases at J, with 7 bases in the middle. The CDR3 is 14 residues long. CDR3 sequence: CASSLVGLTDTQYF. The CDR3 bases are TGCGCCAGCAGCTTGGTGGGCCTCACAGATACGCAGTATTTT.

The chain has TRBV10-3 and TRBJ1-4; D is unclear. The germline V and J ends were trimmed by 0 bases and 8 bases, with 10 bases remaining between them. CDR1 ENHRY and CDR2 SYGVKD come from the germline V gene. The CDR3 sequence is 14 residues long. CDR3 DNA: TGTGCCATCAGTGAGTCGGGCGGGGAGGAAAAACTGTTTTTT. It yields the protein CAISESGGEEKLFF.

The chain's CDR3 is CAWSDGQNTEAFF. CDR3 sequence (DNA): TGTGCCTGGAGTGACGGACAGAACACTGAAGCTTTCTTT. The J gene is TRBJ1-1, the V gene TRBV30; possible D gene TRBD1, 5 bases. Deletions cut 1 base from V and 1 base from J, with 7 bases between. Germline CDR1 and CDR2: GTSNPN and SVGIG (reference sequence). This CDR3 region has 13 residues.

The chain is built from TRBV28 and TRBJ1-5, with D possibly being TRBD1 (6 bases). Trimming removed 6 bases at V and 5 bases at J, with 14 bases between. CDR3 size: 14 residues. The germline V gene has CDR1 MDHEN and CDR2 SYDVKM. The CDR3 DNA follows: TGTGCCAGCAGGAACAGGGTGGGCCATCAGCCCCAGCATTTT. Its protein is CASRNRVGHQPQHF.

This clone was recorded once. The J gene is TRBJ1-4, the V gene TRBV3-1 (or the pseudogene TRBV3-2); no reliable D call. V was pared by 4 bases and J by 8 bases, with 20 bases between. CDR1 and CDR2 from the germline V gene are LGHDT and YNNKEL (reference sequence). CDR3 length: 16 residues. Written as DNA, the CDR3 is TGTGCCAGCAGCCCGTCGGGCCCTTTAGGAGGAGAAAAACTGTTTTTT. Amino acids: CASSPSGPLGGEKLFF.

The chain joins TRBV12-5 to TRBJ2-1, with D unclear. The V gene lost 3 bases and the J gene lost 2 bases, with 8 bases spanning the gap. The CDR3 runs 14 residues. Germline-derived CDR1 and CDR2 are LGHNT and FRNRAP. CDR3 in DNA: TGTGCTAGTGGTTTATCCGTAGCCTACAATGAGCAGTTCTTC. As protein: CASGLSVAYNEQFF.

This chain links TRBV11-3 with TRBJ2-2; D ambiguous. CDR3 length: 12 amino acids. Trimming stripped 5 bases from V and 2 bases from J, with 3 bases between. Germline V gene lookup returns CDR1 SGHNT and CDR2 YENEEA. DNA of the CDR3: TGTGCCAGCAGCATAAACACCGGGGAGCTGTTTTTT. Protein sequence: CASSINTGELFF.

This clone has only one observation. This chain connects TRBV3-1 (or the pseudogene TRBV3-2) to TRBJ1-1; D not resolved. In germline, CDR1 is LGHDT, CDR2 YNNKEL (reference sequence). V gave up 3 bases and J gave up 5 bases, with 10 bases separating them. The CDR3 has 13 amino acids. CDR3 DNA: TGTGCCAGCAGCCACTGGAGAGGTACTGAAGCTTTCTTT. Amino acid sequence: CASSHWRGTEAFF.

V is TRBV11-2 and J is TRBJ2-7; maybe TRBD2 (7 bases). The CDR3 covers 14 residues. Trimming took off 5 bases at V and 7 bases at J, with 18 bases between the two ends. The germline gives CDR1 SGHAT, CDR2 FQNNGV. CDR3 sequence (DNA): TGTGCCAGCAGCGTTGGGGGGGGGCCGCGAGAGCAGTACTTC. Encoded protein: CASSVGGGPREQYF.

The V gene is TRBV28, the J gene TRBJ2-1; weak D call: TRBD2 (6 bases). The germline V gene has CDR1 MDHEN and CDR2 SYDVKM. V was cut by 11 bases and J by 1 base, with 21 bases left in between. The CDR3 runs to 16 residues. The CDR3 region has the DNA TGTGCCGGGGGGATAAAAGGGGCGCGATCCTACAATGAGCAGTTCTTC. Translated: CAGGIKGARSYNEQFF.